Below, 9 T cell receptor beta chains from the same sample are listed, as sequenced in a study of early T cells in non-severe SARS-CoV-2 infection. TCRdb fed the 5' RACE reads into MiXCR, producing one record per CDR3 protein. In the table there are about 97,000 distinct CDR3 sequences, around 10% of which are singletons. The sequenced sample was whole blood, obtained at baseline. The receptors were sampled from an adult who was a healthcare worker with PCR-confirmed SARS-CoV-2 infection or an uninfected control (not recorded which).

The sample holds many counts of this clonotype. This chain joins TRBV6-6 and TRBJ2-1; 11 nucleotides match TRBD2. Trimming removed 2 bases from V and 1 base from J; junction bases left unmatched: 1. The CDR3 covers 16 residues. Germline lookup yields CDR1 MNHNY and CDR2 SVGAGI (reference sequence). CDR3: CASSYPSGGSYNEQFF. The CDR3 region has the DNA TGTGCCAGCAGTTACCCTAGCGGGGGGTCCTACAATGAGCAGTTCTTC.

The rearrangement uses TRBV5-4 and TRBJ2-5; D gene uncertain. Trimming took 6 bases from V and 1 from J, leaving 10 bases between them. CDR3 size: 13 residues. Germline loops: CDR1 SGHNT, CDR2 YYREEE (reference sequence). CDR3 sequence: CASNKGGQETQYF. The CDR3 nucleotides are TGTGCCAGCAACAAAGGCGGCCAAGAGACCCAGTACTTC.

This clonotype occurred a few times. CDR3 residues: CAWSGTPGQPQHF. As DNA, the CDR3 is TGTGCCTGGAGTGGTACCCCGGGACAGCCCCAGCATTTT. This chain joins TRBV30 and TRBJ1-5; D not resolved. CDR1 and CDR2 (germline): GTSNPN, SVGIG (reference sequence). This CDR3 is 13 amino acids long. V gave up 1 base and J gave up 7 bases, with 11 bases separating them.

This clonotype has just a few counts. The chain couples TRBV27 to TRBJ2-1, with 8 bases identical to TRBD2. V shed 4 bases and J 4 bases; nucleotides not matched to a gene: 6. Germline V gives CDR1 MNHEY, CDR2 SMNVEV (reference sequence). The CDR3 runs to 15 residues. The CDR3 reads CASSSRGAFYNEQFF. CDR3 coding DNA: TGTGCCAGCAGTTCGCGGGGGGCCTTTTACAATGAGCAGTTCTTC.

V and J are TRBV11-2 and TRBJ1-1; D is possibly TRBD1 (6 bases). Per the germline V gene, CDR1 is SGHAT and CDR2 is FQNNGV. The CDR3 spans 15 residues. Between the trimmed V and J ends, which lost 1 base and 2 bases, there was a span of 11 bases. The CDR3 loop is CASSLGADSNTEAFF. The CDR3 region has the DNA TGTGCCAGCAGCTTAGGGGCGGACAGTAACACTGAAGCTTTCTTT.

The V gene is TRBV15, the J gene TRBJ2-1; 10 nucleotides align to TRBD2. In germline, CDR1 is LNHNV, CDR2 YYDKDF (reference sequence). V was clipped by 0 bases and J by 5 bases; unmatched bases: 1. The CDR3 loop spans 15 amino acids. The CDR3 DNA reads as TGTGCCACCAGCAGAGAAACTAGCGGGGACAATGAGCAGTTCTTC. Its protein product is CATSRETSGDNEQFF.

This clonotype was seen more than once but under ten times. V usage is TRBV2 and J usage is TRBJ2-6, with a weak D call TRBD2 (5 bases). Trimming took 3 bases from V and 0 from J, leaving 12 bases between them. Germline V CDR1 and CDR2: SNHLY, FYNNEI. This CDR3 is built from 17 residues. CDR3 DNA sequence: TGTGCCAGCAGTGATCCTAGCACGTTCTCTGGGGCCAACGTCCTGACTTTC. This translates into CASSDPSTFSGANVLTF. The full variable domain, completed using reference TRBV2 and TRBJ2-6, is EPEVTQTPSHQVTQMGQEVILRCVPISNHLYFYWYRQILGQKVEFLVSFYNNEISEKSEIFDDQFSVERPDGSNFTLKIRSTKLEDSAMYFCASSDPSTFSGANVLTFGAGSRLTVL.

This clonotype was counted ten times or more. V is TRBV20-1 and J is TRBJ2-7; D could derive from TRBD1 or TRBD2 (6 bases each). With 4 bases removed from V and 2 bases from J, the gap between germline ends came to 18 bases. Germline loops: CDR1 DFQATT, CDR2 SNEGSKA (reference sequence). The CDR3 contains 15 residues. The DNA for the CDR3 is TGCAGTGCTATCCCGGGGGCCGGGGGAACCTACGAGCAGTACTTC. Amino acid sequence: CSAIPGAGGTYEQYF.

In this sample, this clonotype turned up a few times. CDR3 sequence: CASSPGLARGYEQYF. CDR3 coding DNA: TGTGCCAGCAGCCCCGGACTAGCCCGAGGGTACGAGCAGTACTTC. The chain uses TRBV13 and TRBJ2-7, with TRBD2 matching over 8 bases. V shed 5 bases, J shed 4 bases, and the junction held 10 bases outside the gene matches. The CDR3 consists of 15 residues. Germline lookup yields CDR1 PRHDT and CDR2 FYEKMQ (reference sequence).